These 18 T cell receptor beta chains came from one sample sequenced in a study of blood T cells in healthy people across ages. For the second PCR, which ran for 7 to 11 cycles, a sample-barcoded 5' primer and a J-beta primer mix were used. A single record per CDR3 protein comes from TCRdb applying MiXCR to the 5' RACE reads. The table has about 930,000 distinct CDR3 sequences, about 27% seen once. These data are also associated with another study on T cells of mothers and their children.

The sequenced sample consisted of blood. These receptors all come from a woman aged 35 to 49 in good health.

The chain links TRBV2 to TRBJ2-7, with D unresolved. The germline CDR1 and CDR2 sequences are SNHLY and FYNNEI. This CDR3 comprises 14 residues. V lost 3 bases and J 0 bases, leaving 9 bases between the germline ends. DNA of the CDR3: TGTGCCAGCAGTGATCCGGGTCCCTCCTACGAGCAGTACTTC. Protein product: CASSDPGPSYEQYF.

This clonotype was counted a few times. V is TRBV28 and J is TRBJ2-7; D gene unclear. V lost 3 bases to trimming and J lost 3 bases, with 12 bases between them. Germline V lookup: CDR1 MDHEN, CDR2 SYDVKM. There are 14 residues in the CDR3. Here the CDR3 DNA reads TGTGCCAGCAGTTTCCCGGGCAGGATCTACGAGCAGTACTTC. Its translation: CASSFPGRIYEQYF.

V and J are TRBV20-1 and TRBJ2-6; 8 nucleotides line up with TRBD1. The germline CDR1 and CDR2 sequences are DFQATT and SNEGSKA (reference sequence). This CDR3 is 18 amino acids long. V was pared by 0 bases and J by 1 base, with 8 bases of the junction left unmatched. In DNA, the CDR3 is TGCAGTGCTAGAGAGAGGACAGGGCAGTTATCTGGGGCCAACGTCCTGACTTTC. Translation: CSARERTGQLSGANVLTF.

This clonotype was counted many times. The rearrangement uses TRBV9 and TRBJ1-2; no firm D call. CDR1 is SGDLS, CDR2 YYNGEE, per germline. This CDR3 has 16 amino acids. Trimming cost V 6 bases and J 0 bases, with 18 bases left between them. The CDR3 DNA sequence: TGTGCCAGCACCCTCTCTTGGTGGGGAGCTAACTATGGCTACACCTTC. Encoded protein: CASTLSWWGANYGYTF.

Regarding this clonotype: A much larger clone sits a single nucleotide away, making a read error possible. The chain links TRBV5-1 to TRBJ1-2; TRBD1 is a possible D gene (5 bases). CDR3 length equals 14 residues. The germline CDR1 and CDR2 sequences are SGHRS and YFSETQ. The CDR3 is CACSLDNANYGYTF. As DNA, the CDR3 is TGCGCCTGCAGCTTGGACAATGCTAACTATGGCTACACCTTC.

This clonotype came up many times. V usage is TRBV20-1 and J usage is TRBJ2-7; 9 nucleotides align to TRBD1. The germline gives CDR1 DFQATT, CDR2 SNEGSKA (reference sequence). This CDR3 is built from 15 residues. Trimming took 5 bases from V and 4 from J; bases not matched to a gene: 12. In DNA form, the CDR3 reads TGCAGTGCTTTTGATTTGGACAGGGGATCTTACGAGCAGTACTTC. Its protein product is CSAFDLDRGSYEQYF.

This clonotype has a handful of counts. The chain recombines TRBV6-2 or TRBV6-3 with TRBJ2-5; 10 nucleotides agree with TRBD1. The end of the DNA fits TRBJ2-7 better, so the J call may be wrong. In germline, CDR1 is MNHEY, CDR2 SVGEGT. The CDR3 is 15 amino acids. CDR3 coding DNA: TGTGCCAGCAGTCTCCCCGGGACAGGGGAGGGCGAGCAGTACTTC. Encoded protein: CASSLPGTGEGEQYF.

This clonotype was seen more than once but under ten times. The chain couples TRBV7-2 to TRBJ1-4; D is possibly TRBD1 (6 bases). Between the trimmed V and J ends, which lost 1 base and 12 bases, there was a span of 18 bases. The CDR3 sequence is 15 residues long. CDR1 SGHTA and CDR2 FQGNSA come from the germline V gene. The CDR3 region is CASSLGSGAGEELFF. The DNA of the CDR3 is TGTGCCAGCAGCTTAGGGTCGGGGGCTGGGGAAGAACTGTTTTTT.

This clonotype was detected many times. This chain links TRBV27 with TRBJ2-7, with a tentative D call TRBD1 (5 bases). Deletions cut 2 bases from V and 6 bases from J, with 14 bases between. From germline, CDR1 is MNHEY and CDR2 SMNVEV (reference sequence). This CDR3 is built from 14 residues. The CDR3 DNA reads TGTGCCAGCAGTTTAAGGCAGGGCTTCGGCGAGCAGTACTTC. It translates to CASSLRQGFGEQYF.

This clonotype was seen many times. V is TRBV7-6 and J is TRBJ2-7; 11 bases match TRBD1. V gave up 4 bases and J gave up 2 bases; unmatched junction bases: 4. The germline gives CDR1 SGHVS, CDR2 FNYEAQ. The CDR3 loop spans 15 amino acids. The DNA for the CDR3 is TGTGCCAGCAGCTGGGGACAGGGGGGCGCCTACGAGCAGTACTTC. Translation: CASSWGQGGAYEQYF.

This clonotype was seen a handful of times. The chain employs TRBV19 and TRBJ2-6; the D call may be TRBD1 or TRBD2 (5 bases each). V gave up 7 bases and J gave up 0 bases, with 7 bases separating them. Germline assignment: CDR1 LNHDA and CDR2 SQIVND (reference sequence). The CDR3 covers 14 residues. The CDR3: CASIGTSGANVLTF. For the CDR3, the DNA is TGTGCCAGTATTGGGACCTCTGGGGCCAACGTCCTGACTTTC.

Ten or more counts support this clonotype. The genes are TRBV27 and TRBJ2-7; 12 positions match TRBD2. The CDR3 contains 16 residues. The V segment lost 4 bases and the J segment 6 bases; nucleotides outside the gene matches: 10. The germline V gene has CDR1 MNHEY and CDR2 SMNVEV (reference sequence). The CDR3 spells CASSSPLAGGLAEQYF. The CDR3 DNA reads TGTGCCAGCAGTTCCCCCCTAGCGGGGGGGCTCGCCGAGCAGTACTTC.

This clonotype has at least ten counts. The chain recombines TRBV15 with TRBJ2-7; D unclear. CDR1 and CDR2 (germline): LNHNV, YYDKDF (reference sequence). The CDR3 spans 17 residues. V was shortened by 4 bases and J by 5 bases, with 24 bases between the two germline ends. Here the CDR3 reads CATSILIPGSRRHEQYF. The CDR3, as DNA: TGTGCCACCAGCATCCTAATCCCGGGCTCCAGGCGCCACGAGCAGTACTTC.

CDR3 nucleotide sequence: TGTGCCCGCCGGGACACGGGATCATCACCCCTCCACTTT. Residues: CARRDTGSSPLHF. The V gene is TRBV30, the J gene TRBJ1-6; TRBD1 might be the D (6 bases). The CDR3 covers 13 residues. Trimming shortened V by 8 bases and J by 10 bases, and 18 bases separated the two germline ends. In germline, CDR1 is GTSNPN, CDR2 SVGIG (reference sequence).

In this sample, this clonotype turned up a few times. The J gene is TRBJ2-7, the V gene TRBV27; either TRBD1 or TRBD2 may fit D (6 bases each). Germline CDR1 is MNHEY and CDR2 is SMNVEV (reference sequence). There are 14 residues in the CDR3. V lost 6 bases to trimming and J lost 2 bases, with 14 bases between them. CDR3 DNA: TGTGCCAGCAGGGACTACAGGGCTGCCTACGAGCAGTACTTC. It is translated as CASRDYRAAYEQYF.

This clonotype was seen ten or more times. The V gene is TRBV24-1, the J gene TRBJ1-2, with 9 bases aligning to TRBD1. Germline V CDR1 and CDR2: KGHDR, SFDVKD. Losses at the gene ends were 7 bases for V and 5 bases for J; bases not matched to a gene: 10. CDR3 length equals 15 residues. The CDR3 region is CATSQRDRAGYGYTF. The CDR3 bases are TGTGCCACCAGCCAACGGGACAGGGCCGGGTATGGCTACACCTTC.

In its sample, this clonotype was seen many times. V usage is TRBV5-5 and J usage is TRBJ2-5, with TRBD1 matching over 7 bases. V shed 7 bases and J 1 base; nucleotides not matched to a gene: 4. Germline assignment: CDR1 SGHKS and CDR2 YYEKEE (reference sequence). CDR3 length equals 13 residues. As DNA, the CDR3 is TGTGCCAGCGTCCGGGACAGCCAAGAGACCCAGTACTTC. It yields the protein CASVRDSQETQYF.

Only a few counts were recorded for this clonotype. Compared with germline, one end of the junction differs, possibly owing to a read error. The CDR3 coding sequence is TGTGCCGGCAGCGAAAGCTCCTACAATGAGCAGTACTTC. It is translated as CAGSESSYNEQYF. The J gene is TRBJ2-1, the V gene TRBV7-2; no definite D call. The J call is uncertain, as TRBJ2-7 better fits the DNA end. The CDR3 is 13 amino acids. Germline V lookup: CDR1 SGHTA, CDR2 FQGNSA.